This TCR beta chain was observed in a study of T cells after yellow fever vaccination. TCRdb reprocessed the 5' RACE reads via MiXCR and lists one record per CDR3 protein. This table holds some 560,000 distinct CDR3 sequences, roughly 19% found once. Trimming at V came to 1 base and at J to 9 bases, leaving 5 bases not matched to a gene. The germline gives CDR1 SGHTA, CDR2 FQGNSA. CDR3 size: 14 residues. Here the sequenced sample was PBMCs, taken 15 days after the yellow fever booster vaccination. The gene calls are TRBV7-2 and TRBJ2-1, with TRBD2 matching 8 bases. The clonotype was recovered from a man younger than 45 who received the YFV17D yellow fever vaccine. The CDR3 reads CASSLESAGGEQFF. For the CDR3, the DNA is TGTGCCAGCAGCTTAGAATCCGCGGGAGGTGAGCAGTTCTTC.